This TCR beta chain was captured in a study of T cell responses to AZD1222 COVID-19 vaccine. Germline V lookup: CDR1 SGHTA, CDR2 FQGNSA. This CDR3 has 12 amino acids. Deletions cut 5 bases from V and 4 bases from J, with 6 bases between. The protocol was immunoSEQ multiplex PCR, while the TCRdb copy is restricted to in-frame clones and leaves out a portion. The sample contains 150,000 or so clones, around nine tenths of which appear only once. The receptor's source is an adult in good health. The rearrangement links TRBV7-2 to TRBJ2-1; D uncertain. The starting material was peripheral blood, obtained on day 0 of AZD1222 vaccination. CDR3 sequence reads: CASSPVYNEQFF. CDR3 DNA: TGTGCCAGCAGCCCCGTTTACAATGAGCAGTTCTTC.